The 11 T cell receptor beta chains given below trace back to one sample, sequenced in a study of identical twins. MiXCR was run by TCRdb on the 5' RACE reads, yielding one entry per CDR3 protein. The data hold around 960,000 distinct CDR3 sequences, with 9% to 15% observed a single time. A further study also used this sample, focusing on yellow fever vaccine responses in identical twins.

The specimen sequenced was PBMCs. The receptors shown here come from a woman aged 18-29 years in good health.

J is TRBJ2-2 and V is TRBV10-3; no clear D gene. The CDR3 is made up of 13 amino acids. Germline V lookup: CDR1 ENHRY, CDR2 SYGVKD. V gave up 2 bases and J gave up 5 bases, with 6 bases separating them. For the CDR3, the DNA is TGTGCCATCAGTGAGCCGGGTACCGGGGAGCTGTTTTTT. Its protein is CAISEPGTGELFF.

This clonotype was counted a few times. The chain recombines TRBV29-1 with TRBJ1-1; maybe TRBD1 (5 bases). CDR3 length equals 16 residues. From germline, CDR1 is SQVTM and CDR2 ANQGSEA. With 0 bases removed from V and 1 base from J, the gap between germline ends came to 15 bases. Here the CDR3 reads CSVEDWAAGKNTEAFF. CDR3 sequence (DNA): TGCAGCGTTGAAGATTGGGCGGCAGGGAAGAACACTGAAGCTTTCTTT.

The V call is TRBV5-1, the J call TRBJ2-3; 10 bases align to TRBD2. The CDR3 loop spans 16 amino acids. V lost 4 bases to trimming and J lost 4 bases; unmatched junction nucleotides: 9. In germline, CDR1 is SGHRS, CDR2 YFSETQ. CDR3 region: CASSRASGSSADTQYF. The DNA for the CDR3 is TGCGCCAGCAGCCGGGCTAGCGGGAGTTCTGCAGATACGCAGTATTTT. Supplemented by reference TRBV5-1 and TRBJ2-3, the full variable domain reads KAGVTQTPRYLIKTRGQQVTLSCSPISGHRSVSWYQQTPGQGLQFLFEYFSETQRNKGNFPGRFSGRQFSNSRSEMNVSTLELGDSALYLCASSRASGSSADTQYFGPGTRLTVL.

This clonotype was observed many times. V usage is TRBV12-3 or TRBV12-4 and J usage is TRBJ2-1, with 11 positions matching TRBD2. The CDR3 consists of 15 residues. The J segment lost 3 bases and the V segment lost 4 bases, leaving 2 bases of the junction unmatched. The CDR3 bases are TGTGCCAGCAGTTCGGGACTAGCGGACTACAATGAGCAGTTCTTC. It is translated as CASSSGLADYNEQFF.

This chain connects TRBV13 to TRBJ2-2; TRBD1 is a possible D gene (6 bases). Trimming left V 5 bases short and J 6 bases short, with 19 bases between. Germline V gene sequence: CDR1 PRHDT, CDR2 FYEKMQ (reference sequence). The CDR3 has 16 residues. CDR3 protein: CASSSREGEEAGELFF. DNA of the CDR3: TGTGCCAGCAGCAGTAGAGAGGGGGAAGAAGCCGGGGAGCTGTTTTTT.

The sample holds a few counts of this clonotype. The CDR3 sequence is CASSQASRKNTEAFF. Here the CDR3 DNA reads TGTGCCAGCAGCCAAGCCTCCCGGAAGAACACTGAAGCTTTCTTT. The chain uses TRBV3-1 and TRBJ1-1; D gene uncertain. The CDR3 is 15 residues long. Trimming stripped 1 base from V and 1 base from J, with 10 bases between. From germline, CDR1 is LGHDT and CDR2 YNNKEL (reference sequence). The whole variable domain, remainder taken from reference TRBV3-1 and TRBJ1-1, is DTAVSQTPKYLVTQMGNDKSIKCEQNLGHDTMYWYKQDSKKFLKIMFSYNNKELIINETVPNRFSPKSPDKAHLNLHINSLELGDSAVYFCASSQASRKNTEAFFGQGTRLTVV.

This sequence joins TRBV15 and TRBJ2-3; no definite D call. The CDR3 runs 15 residues. Germline-derived CDR1 and CDR2 are LNHNV and YYDKDF (reference sequence). The germline V and J ends were trimmed by 3 bases and 1 base, with 11 bases remaining between them. The CDR3, as DNA: TGTGCCACCAGCAGCCCCATAGTCGGCACAGATACGCAGTATTTT. It translates to CATSSPIVGTDTQYF.

The rearrangement links TRBV29-1 to TRBJ1-2, with D hard to call. The V gene lost 2 bases and the J gene lost 0 bases, with 10 bases spanning the gap. The CDR3 extends over 14 amino acids. In germline, CDR1 is SQVTM, CDR2 ANQGSEA. The CDR3 loop is CSVEKTYSNYGYTF. CDR3 DNA: TGCAGCGTTGAAAAGACCTACTCTAACTATGGCTACACCTTC.

J is TRBJ1-1 and V is TRBV5-1; 7 nucleotides match TRBD1. Germline V gene lookup returns CDR1 SGHRS and CDR2 YFSETQ. The V segment lost 2 bases and the J segment 3 bases; nucleotides outside the gene matches: 7. This CDR3 has 15 amino acids. The CDR3 region has the DNA TGCGCCAGCAGCTTAACAGGGGCCAAGGACACTGAAGCTTTCTTT. This encodes CASSLTGAKDTEAFF.

J is TRBJ2-1 and V is TRBV12-3 or TRBV12-4; maybe TRBD1 (5 bases). The CDR3 sequence is 15 residues long. V was pared by 8 bases and J by 0 bases, with 14 bases between. Here the CDR3 DNA reads TGTGCCAGCGGGGCCGGGTACAGCTCCTACAATGAGCAGTTCTTC. Protein sequence: CASGAGYSSYNEQFF.

This clonotype was seen more than once but under ten times. The V gene is TRBV27, the J gene TRBJ2-7; no clear D. The CDR3 loop spans 11 amino acids. CDR1 is MNHEY, CDR2 SMNVEV, per germline (reference sequence). Trimming removed 7 bases from V and 5 bases from J, with 9 bases in between. CDR3 loop: CASTCPNEQYV. The CDR3 DNA reads TGTGCCAGCACGTGCCCGAACGAGCAGTACGTC.